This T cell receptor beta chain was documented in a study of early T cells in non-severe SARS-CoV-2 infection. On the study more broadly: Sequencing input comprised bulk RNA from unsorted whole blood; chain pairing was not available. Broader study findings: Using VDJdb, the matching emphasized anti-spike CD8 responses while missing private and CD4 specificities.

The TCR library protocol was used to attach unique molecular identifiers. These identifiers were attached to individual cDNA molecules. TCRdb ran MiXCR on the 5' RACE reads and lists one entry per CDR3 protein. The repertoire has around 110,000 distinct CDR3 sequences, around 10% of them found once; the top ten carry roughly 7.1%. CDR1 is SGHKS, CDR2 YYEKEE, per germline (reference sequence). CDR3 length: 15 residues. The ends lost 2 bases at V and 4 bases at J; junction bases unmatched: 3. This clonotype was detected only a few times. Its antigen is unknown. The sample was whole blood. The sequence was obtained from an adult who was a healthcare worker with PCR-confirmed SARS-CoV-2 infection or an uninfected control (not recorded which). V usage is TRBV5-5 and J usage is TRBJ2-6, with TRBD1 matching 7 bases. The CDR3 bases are TGTGCCAGCAGCTTAACAGGGGACGGGGCCAACGTCCTGACTTTC. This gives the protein CASSLTGDGANVLTF.